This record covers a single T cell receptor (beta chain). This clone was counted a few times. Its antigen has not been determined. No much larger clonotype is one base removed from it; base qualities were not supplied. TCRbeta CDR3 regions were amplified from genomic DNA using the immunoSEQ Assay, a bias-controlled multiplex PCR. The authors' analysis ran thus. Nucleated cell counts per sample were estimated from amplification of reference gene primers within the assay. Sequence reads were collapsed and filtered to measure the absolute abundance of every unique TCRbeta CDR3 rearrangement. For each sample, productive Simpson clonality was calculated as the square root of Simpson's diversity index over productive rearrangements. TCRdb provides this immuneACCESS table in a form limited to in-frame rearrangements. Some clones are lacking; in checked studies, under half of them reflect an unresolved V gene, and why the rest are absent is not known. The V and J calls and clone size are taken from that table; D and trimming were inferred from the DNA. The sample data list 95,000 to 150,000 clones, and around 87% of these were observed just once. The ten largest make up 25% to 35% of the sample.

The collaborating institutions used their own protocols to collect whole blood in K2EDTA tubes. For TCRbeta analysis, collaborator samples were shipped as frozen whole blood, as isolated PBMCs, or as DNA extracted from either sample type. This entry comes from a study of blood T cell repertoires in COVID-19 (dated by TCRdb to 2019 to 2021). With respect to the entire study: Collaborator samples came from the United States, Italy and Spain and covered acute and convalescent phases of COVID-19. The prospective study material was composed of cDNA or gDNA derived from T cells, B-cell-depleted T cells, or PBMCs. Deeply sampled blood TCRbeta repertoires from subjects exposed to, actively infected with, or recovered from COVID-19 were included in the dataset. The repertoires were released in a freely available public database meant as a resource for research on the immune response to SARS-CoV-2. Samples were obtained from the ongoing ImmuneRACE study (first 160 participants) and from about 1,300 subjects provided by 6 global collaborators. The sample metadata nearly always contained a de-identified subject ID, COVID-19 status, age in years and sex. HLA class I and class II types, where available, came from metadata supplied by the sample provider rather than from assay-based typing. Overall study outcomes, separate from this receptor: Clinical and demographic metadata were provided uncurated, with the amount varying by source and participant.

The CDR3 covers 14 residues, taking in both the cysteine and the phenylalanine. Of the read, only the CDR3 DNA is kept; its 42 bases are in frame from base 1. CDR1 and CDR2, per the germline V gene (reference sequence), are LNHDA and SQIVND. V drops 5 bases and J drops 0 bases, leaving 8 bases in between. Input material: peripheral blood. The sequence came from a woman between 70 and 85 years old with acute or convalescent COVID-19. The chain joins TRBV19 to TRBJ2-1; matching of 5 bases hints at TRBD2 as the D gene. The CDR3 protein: CASSFGGSYNEQFF. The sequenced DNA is TGTGCCAGTAGTTTTGGAGGCTCCTACAATGAGCAGTTCTTC.